There are many counts of the clone carrying this TCR beta chain. Antigen unknown. This sample is drawn from a study of human T cells and chemical hapten exposure. Study details: Slight volume differences across pooled libraries mainly accounted for varying per-sample TCR yields. Study outcomes and limitations: DPC sensitization left the count of TCRs above 1 in 1000 unchanged.

Sequencing started from total RNA isolated from unfractionated whole blood. V shed 1 base, J shed 3 bases, and the junction held 5 bases outside the gene matches. The CDR3 spans 15 residues. CDR1 is SGHTA and CDR2 is FQGNSA in the germline V gene. In the library, unique molecular identifiers were attached to individual cDNA molecules. TCRdb redid the calling of the reads with MiXCR, one entry per CDR3 protein. The table has about 120,000 distinct CDR3 sequences, approximately 9% seen once. This clonotype originated in a human donor in good health. Some clones in this sample may be carry-over from other donors' samples. Material: whole blood. The chain couples TRBV7-2 to TRBJ1-1; 7 nucleotides line up with TRBD1. This chain's CDR3 is CASSLETGDYTEAFF. CDR3 nucleotide sequence: TGTGCCAGCAGCTTAGAAACAGGGGACTACACTGAAGCTTTCTTT. The variable domain in full, completed from reference TRBV7-2 and TRBJ1-1, reads GAGVSQSPSNKVTEKGKDVELRCDPISGHTALYWYRQSLGQGLEFLIYFQGNSAPDKSGLPSDRFSAERTGGSVSTLTIQRTQQEDSAVYLCASSLETGDYTEAFFGQGTRLTVV.